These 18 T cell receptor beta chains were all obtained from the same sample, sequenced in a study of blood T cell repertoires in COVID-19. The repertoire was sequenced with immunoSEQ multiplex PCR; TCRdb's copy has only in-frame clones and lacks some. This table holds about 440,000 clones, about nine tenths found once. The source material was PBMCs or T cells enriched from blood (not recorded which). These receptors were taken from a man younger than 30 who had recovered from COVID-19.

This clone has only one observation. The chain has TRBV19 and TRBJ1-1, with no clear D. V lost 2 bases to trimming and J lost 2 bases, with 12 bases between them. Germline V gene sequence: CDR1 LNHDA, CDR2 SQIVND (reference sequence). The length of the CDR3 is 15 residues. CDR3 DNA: TGTGCCAGTAGTATACTCCCGTCGGGAAACACTGAAGCTTTCTTT. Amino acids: CASSILPSGNTEAFF.

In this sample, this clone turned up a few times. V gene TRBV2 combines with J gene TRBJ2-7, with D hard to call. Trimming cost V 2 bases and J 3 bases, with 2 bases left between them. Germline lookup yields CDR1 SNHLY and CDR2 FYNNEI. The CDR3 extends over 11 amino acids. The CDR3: CASSEHYEQYF. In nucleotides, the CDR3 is TGTGCCAGCAGTGAACACTACGAGCAGTACTTC. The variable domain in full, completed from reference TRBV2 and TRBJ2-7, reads EPEVTQTPSHQVTQMGQEVILRCVPISNHLYFYWYRQILGQKVEFLVSFYNNEISEKSEIFDDQFSVERPDGSNFTLKIRSTKLEDSAMYFCASSEHYEQYFGPGTRLTVT.

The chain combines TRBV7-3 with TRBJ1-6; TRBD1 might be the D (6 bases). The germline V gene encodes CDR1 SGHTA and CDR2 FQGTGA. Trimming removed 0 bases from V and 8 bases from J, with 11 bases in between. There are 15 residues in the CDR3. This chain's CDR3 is CASSLTGAFDSPLHF. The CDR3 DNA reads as TGTGCCAGCAGCTTAACGGGGGCATTCGATTCACCCCTCCACTTT.

The CDR3 loop reads CSARDVDEAFF. CDR3 sequence (DNA): TGCAGTGCTAGAGACGTAGATGAAGCTTTCTTT. The gene calls are TRBV20-1 and TRBJ1-1; unclear D gene. Germline loops: CDR1 DFQATT, CDR2 SNEGSKA (reference sequence). With 0 bases removed from V and 7 bases from J, the gap between germline ends came to 6 bases. This CDR3 is built from 11 residues.

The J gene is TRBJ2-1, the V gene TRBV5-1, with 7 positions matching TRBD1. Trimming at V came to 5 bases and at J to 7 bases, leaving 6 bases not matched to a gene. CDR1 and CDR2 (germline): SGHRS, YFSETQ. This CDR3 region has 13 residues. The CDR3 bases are TGCGCCAGCAGTCCCGGGACAGAGAATGAGCAGTTCTTC. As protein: CASSPGTENEQFF.

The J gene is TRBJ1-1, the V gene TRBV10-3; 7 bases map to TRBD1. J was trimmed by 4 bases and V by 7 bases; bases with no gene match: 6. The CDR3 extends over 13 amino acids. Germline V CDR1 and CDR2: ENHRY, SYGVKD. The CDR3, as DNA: TGTGCCATCACCACGACAGGGAGCACTGAAGCTTTCTTT. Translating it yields CAITTTGSTEAFF.

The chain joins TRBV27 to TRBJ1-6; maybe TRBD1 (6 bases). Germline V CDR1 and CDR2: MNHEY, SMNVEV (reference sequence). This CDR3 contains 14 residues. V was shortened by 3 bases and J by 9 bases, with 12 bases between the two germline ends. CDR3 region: CASSFQGQGSPLHF. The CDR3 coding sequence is TGTGCCAGCAGTTTTCAGGGGCAAGGTTCACCCCTCCACTTT.

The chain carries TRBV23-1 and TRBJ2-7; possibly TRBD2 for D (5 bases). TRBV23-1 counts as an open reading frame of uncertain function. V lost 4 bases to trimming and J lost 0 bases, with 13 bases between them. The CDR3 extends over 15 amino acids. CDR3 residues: CASSRESGSSYEQYF. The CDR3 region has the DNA TGCGCCAGCAGTCGGGAGTCAGGAAGCTCCTACGAGCAGTACTTC.

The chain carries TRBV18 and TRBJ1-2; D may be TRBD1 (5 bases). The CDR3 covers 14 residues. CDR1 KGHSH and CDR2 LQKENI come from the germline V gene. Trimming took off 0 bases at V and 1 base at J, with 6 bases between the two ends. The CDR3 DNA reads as TGTGCCAGCTCACCACCGGGGGGTAACTATGGCTACACCTTC. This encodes CASSPPGGNYGYTF.

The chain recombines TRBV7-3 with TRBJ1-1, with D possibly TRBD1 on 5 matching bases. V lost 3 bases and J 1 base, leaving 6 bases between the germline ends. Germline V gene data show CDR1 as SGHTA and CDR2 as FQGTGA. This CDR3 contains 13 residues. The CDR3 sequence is CASSFGGNTEAFF. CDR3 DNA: TGTGCCAGCAGCTTCGGGGGGAACACTGAAGCTTTCTTT.

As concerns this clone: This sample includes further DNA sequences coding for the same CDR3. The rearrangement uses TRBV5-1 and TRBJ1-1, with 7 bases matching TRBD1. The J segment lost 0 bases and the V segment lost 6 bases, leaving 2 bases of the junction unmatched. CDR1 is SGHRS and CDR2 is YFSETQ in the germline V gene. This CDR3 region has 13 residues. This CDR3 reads CASTRGLNTEAFF. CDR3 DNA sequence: TGCGCCAGCACGAGGGGGCTGAACACTGAAGCTTTCTTT.

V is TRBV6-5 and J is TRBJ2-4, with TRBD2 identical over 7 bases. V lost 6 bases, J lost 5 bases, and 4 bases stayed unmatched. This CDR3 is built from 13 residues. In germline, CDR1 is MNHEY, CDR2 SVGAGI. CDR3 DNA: TGTGCCAGCAGGGTAGCGGGTGAAAACATTCAGTACTTC. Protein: CASRVAGENIQYF.

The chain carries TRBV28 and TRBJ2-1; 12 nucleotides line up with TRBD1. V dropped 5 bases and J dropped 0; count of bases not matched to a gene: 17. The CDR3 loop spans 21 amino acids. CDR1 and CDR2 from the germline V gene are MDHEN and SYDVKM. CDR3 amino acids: CASSGRDRGRRSDGSYNEQFF. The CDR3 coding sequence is TGTGCCAGCAGTGGGAGGGACAGGGGGCGCCGGAGCGATGGCTCCTACAATGAGCAGTTCTTC.

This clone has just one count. CDR3 amino acids: CASSLRTGSDEQYF. The CDR3 nucleotides are TGCGCCAGCAGCTTAAGGACAGGGTCGGACGAGCAGTACTTC. V gene TRBV5-1 combines with J gene TRBJ2-7; 8 nucleotides agree with TRBD1. Germline V lookup: CDR1 SGHRS, CDR2 YFSETQ. The CDR3 contains 14 residues. Losses at the gene ends were 2 bases for V and 5 bases for J; bases not matched to a gene: 6. The full variable domain, rest sourced from reference TRBV5-1 and TRBJ2-7, is KAGVTQTPRYLIKTRGQQVTLSCSPISGHRSVSWYQQTPGQGLQFLFEYFSETQRNKGNFPGRFSGRQFSNSRSEMNVSTLELGDSALYLCASSLRTGSDEQYFGPGTRLTVT.

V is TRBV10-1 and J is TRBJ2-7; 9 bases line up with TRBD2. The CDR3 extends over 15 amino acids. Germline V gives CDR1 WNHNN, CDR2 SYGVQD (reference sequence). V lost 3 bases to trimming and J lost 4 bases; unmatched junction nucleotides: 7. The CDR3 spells CASSESAGGRYEQYF. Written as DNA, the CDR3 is TGCGCCAGCAGTGAATCCGCGGGAGGGAGGTACGAGCAGTACTTC.

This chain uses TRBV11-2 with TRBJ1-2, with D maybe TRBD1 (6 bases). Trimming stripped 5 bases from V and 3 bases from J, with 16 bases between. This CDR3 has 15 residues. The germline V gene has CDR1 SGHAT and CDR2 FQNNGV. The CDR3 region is CASSAAGTKHYGYTF. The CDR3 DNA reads TGTGCCAGCAGCGCCGCCGGGACAAAACACTATGGCTACACCTTC.

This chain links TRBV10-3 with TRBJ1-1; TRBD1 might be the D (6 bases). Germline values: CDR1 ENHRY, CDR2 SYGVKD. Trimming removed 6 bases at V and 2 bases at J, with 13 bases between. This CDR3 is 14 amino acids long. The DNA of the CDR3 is TGTGCCATCAGCCCCGGGACAACCAACACTGAAGCTTTCTTT. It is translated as CAISPGTTNTEAFF.

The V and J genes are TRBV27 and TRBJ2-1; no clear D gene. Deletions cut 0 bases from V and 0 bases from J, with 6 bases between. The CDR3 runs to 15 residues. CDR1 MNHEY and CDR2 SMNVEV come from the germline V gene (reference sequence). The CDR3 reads CASSLSSSSYNEQFF. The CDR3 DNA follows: TGTGCCAGCAGTTTATCTAGCAGCTCCTACAATGAGCAGTTCTTC.